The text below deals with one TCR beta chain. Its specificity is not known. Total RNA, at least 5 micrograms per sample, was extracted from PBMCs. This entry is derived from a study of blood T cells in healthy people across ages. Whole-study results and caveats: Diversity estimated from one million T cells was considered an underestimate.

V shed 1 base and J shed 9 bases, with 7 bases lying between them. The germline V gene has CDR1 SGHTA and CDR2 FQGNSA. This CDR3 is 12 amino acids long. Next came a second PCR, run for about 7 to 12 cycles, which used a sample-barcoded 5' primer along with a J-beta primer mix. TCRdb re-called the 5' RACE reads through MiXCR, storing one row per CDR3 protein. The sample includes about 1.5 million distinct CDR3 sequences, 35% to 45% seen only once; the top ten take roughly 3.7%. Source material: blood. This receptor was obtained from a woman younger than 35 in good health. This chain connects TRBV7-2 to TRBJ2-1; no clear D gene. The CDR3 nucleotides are TGTGCCAGCAGCTTAGTCCGGCGTGAGCAGTTCTTC. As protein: CASSLVRREQFF.